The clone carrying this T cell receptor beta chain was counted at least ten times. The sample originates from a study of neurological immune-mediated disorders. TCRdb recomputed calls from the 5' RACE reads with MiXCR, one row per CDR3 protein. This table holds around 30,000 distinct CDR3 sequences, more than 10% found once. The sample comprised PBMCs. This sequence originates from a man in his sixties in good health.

DNA of the CDR3: TGCGCCAGCAGCCAAGGGTTAGCCGGAGATACGCAGTATTTT. Protein product: CASSQGLAGDTQYF. The chain employs TRBV4-3 and TRBJ2-3; no clear D. In germline, CDR1 is LGHNA, CDR2 YSLEER. CDR3 length equals 14 residues. The V gene lost 1 base and the J gene lost 5 bases, with 10 bases spanning the gap.